Here is one T cell receptor (beta chain) with its context. Using immunoSEQ multiplex PCR, the repertoire was profiled, and TCRdb retains in-frame clones only, with some absent. The data contain under 70,000 clones, 95% to 97% of them singletons. The CDR3 loop spans 15 amino acids. V lost 3 bases to trimming and J lost 6 bases, with 12 bases between them. CDR1 LGHDT and CDR2 YNNKEL come from the germline V gene (reference sequence). This sample was taken from a study of control samples from healthy donors and cancer patients. The chain uses TRBV3-1 (or the pseudogene TRBV3-2) and TRBJ1-6, with TRBD1 as a possible D gene (5 bases). The sequenced sample was blood. The clonotype originates from a woman between 18 and 29 years old in good health. The CDR3 DNA sequence: TGTGCCAGCAGCCAGGCCGGGACGGCTAATTCACCCCTCCACTTT. It codes for CASSQAGTANSPLHF.